The T cell receptor (beta chain) under discussion was sequenced for a study of blood T cell repertoires in COVID-19. Assay used: immunoSEQ multiplex PCR; TCRdb lists only in-frame clones, some missing. The data contain fewer than 200,000 clones, roughly 80% of them singletons. The CDR3 extends over 13 amino acids. The V end was cut by 2 bases, the J end by 10 bases, with 14 bases between. The germline V gene has CDR1 SNHLY and CDR2 FYNNEI. The V and J genes are TRBV2 and TRBJ1-1; D might be TRBD1 (5 bases). Material: peripheral blood. The receptor was isolated from an elderly woman with COVID-19, enrolled during active disease. The CDR3 DNA is TGTGCCAGCAGTGAATCGGCGGGGCCAGGAGCTTTCTTT. Translation: CASSESAGPGAFF.